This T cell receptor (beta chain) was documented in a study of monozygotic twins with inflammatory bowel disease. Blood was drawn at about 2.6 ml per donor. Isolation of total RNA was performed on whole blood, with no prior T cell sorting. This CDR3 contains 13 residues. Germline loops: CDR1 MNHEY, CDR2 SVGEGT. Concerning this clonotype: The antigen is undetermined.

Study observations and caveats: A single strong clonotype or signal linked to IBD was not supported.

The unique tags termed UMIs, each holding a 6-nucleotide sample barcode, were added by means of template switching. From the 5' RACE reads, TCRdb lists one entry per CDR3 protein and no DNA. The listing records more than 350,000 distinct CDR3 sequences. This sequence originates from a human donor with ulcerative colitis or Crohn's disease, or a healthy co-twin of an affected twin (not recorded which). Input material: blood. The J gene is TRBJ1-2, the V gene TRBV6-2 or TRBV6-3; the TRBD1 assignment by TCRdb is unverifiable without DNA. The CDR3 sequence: CASSGQAGYGYTF.